This is a list of T cell receptor beta chains from one sample in a study of shared clonotypes between healthy human individuals. Only in-frame clones appear in the TCRdb table, and some are missing; sequencing was by immunoSEQ multiplex PCR. The sample carries approximately 400,000 clones, 90% to 98% recorded once. Material for sequencing was memory CD8+ T cells sorted from blood. These receptors came from a man aged 25 to 45 in good health. Each CDR3 is given with its conserved first and last residue. Fields, in order: D gene, clone size, J gene, V gene, CDR3 DNA, CDR3 protein. D genes are given only for firm matches. Only part of the rows carry a size: once, few, many, or a class if the clone is expanded.

D gene: .; clone size: .; J gene: TRBJ2-7; V gene: TRBV20-1; CDR3 DNA: TGCAGTGCTAGACAGTTTTACGAGCAGTACTTC; CDR3 protein: CSARQFYEQYF
D gene: .; clone size: .; J gene: TRBJ1-2; V gene: TRBV27; CDR3 DNA: TGTGCCAGCAGTTTATGGCAGGGGAACCTTAATGGCTACACCTTC; CDR3 protein: CASSLWQGNLNGYTF
D gene: .; clone size: once; J gene: TRBJ2-1; V gene: TRBV5-4; CDR3 DNA: TGTGCCAGCAGCCGACCGGCGGGTAGCGGCTACAATGAGCAGTTCTTC; CDR3 protein: CASSRPAGSGYNEQFF
D gene: .; clone size: .; J gene: TRBJ1-2; V gene: TRBV6-6; CDR3 DNA: TGTGCCAGCAGCCATATGGACCCGGGGGGCGACTATGGCTACACCTTC; CDR3 protein: CASSHMDPGGDYGYTF
D gene: TRBD1; clone size: .; J gene: TRBJ1-5; V gene: TRBV2; CDR3 DNA: TGTGCCAGCAGTGAATTTGGGACAGGCAATCAGCCCCAGCATTTT; CDR3 protein: CASSEFGTGNQPQHF
D gene: TRBD2; clone size: once; J gene: TRBJ2-1; V gene: TRBV6-5; CDR3 DNA: TGTGCCAGCAGTCGAATAGCGGGAGTGATTGAGCAGTTCTTC; CDR3 protein: CASSRIAGVIEQFF
D gene: .; clone size: .; J gene: TRBJ2-1; V gene: TRBV30; CDR3 DNA: TGTGCCTGGAGTGTAGGGGCTAATGAGCAGTTCTTC; CDR3 protein: CAWSVGANEQFF
D gene: .; clone size: .; J gene: TRBJ2-1; V gene: TRBV7-9; CDR3 DNA: TGTGCCAGCAGCTCTTCAACAGGGTTGTTCAATGAGCAGTTCTTC; CDR3 protein: CASSSSTGLFNEQFF
D gene: TRBD2; clone size: .; J gene: TRBJ2-1; V gene: TRBV11-3; CDR3 DNA: TGTGCCAGCGAGGGGCGGGAGCCAGAGGATGAGCAGTTCTTC; CDR3 protein: CASEGREPEDEQFF
D gene: .; clone size: .; J gene: TRBJ1-1; V gene: TRBV6-6; CDR3 DNA: TGTGCCAGCAGTTACGGGGAAGCTTTCTTT; CDR3 protein: CASSYGEAFF
D gene: .; clone size: .; J gene: TRBJ1-1; V gene: TRBV2; CDR3 DNA: TGTGCCAGCAGTGACAGGGGCACTGAAGCTTTCTTT; CDR3 protein: CASSDRGTEAFF
D gene: TRBD2; clone size: .; J gene: TRBJ2-3; V gene: TRBV5-1; CDR3 DNA: TGCGCCAGCTCTTGGAAGGCGGGAGGGCGTAAAGATACGCAGTATTTT; CDR3 protein: CASSWKAGGRKDTQYF
D gene: .; clone size: once; J gene: TRBJ2-7; V gene: TRBV6-6; CDR3 DNA: TGTGCCAGCAGTAACCAGGGGTACGAGCAGTACTTC; CDR3 protein: CASSNQGYEQYF
D gene: .; clone size: .; J gene: TRBJ2-1; V gene: TRBV7-9; CDR3 DNA: TGTGCCAGCCGACTGTACTCCCACAATGAGCAGTTCTTC; CDR3 protein: CASRLYSHNEQFF
D gene: .; clone size: .; J gene: TRBJ2-2; V gene: TRBV28; CDR3 DNA: TGTGCCAGCAGGGGAGGTACGGATACCGGGGAGCTGTTTTTT; CDR3 protein: CASRGGTDTGELFF
D gene: TRBD1; clone size: .; J gene: TRBJ2-2; V gene: TRBV19; CDR3 DNA: TGTGCCAGTAGTACAGGGGGCAACACCGGGGAGCTGTTTTTT; CDR3 protein: CASSTGGNTGELFF
D gene: .; clone size: .; J gene: TRBJ2-3; V gene: TRBV6-6; CDR3 DNA: TGTGCCAGCAGTTATAAAGCGCAGTATTTT; CDR3 protein: CASSYKAQYF
D gene: TRBD2; clone size: .; J gene: TRBJ2-1; V gene: TRBV4-1; CDR3 DNA: TGCGCCAGCAGCCAAGAAGGAGTAGCGGGAGGGTCCCCAAGCTCCTACAATGAGCAGTTCTTC; CDR3 protein: CASSQEGVAGGSPSSYNEQFF
D gene: .; clone size: .; J gene: TRBJ2-7; V gene: TRBV28; CDR3 DNA: TGTGCCAGCAGCCGTTGGGGGAACGGGTACTACGAGCAGTACTTC; CDR3 protein: CASSRWGNGYYEQYF
D gene: TRBD1; clone size: .; J gene: TRBJ1-1; V gene: TRBV4-1; CDR3 DNA: TGCGCCAGCAGCCACCCGGGACAGCTGAACACTGAAGCTTTCTTT; CDR3 protein: CASSHPGQLNTEAFF
D gene: .; clone size: .; J gene: TRBJ2-1; V gene: TRBV27; CDR3 DNA: TGTGCCAGCAGTTGGGGTCTGTGGGACTCCTACAATGAGCAGTTCTTC; CDR3 protein: CASSWGLWDSYNEQFF
D gene: TRBD2; clone size: .; J gene: TRBJ2-7; V gene: TRBV5-4; CDR3 DNA: TGTGCCAGCAGCTATCCAGGTCTAGCGGGACAATACGAGCAGTACTTC; CDR3 protein: CASSYPGLAGQYEQYF
D gene: .; clone size: .; J gene: TRBJ2-7; V gene: TRBV14; CDR3 DNA: TGTGCCAGCAGCCAAGATTTGGGCCACTACGAGCAGTACTTC; CDR3 protein: CASSQDLGHYEQYF
D gene: .; clone size: .; J gene: TRBJ2-3; V gene: TRBV29-1; CDR3 DNA: TGCAGCGTTGGGCTCGGAGGTCCGAATACGCAGTATTTT; CDR3 protein: CSVGLGGPNTQYF
D gene: .; clone size: .; J gene: TRBJ2-2; V gene: TRBV6-5; CDR3 DNA: TGTGCCGGAAAAGACGGGGAGCTGTTTTTT; CDR3 protein: CAGKDGELFF